This TCR beta chain was documented in a study of identical twins' blood T cells. At least ten counts were recorded for this clonotype. What it binds is unknown. V shed 3 bases and J shed 4 bases, with 8 bases lying between them. The CDR3 is 12 amino acids. The germline gives CDR1 SQVTM, CDR2 ANQGSEA. TCRdb reprocessed the 5' RACE reads via MiXCR and lists one record per CDR3 protein. This sample has 350,000 to 450,000 distinct CDR3 sequences; under 30% occur once, and the top ten carry 6.1%. Findings of the study overall: Each donor's most abundant TCRbeta clonotypes shared more CDR3 sequences with her twin than unrelated donors.

Sequencing input: PBMCs. The sequence was collected from a woman aged 18-49 years in good health. This chain connects TRBV29-1 to TRBJ2-3; D is uncertain. CDR3 sequence reads: CSVDGNADTQYF. CDR3 bases: TGCAGCGTTGATGGGAATGCAGATACGCAGTATTTT.